The rows below give T cell receptor beta chains drawn from one sample of a study of T cells in localized non-small cell lung cancer. Sequenced by immunoSEQ multiplex PCR; TCRdb stores in-frame clones only, minus some. The sample has 50,000 to 65,000 clones, over 60% seen once; the top ten hold approximately 4.8%. The specimen was PBMCs, collected before any cancer treatment. All receptors derive from a woman aged 40 to 75 with stage II lung adenocarcinoma. Each CDR3 is given with its conserved first and last residue. A D gene is named only where the DNA matches it firmly. Clone size is not always given. Where it is, it says once, few, many or a class for expanded clones.

NA,TRBJ2-7,NA,TRBV6-5,CASSYSGGRGREQYF,TGTGCCAGCAGTTACTCTGGGGGGCGCGGGCGGGAGCAGTACTTC
NA,TRBJ1-2,NA,TRBV5-8,CASSYATAPLNYGYTF,TGTGCCAGCAGCTACGCCACAGCGCCCCTTAACTATGGCTACACCTTC
NA,TRBJ1-5,NA,TRBV19,CASSSQRDQPQHF,TGTGCCAGTAGTAGTCAGCGGGATCAGCCCCAGCATTTT
few,TRBJ1-5,NA,TRBV28,CASSFFGNQPQHF,TGTGCCAGCAGTTTTTTCGGCAATCAGCCCCAGCATTTT
few,TRBJ2-5,TRBD1,TRBV6-6,CASSSPGQGDGTQYF,TGTGCCAGCAGTTCCCCGGGACAGGGAGATGGGACCCAGTACTTC
NA,TRBJ1-1,TRBD1,TRBV15,CATSDPGQGGDTEAFF,TGTGCCACCAGCGACCCCGGACAGGGCGGGGATACTGAAGCTTTCTTT
NA,TRBJ2-7,TRBD1,TRBV2,CASSEWDREYEQYF,TGTGCCAGCAGTGAATGGGACAGGGAATACGAGCAGTACTTC
NA,TRBJ2-2,NA,TRBV6-4,CASSEGDTGELFF,TGTGCCAGCAGTGAGGGGGACACCGGGGAGCTGTTTTTT
NA,TRBJ1-1,TRBD1,TRBV15,CATSRRDRALGTEAFF,TGTGCCACCAGCAGAAGGGACAGGGCCCTAGGAACTGAAGCTTTCTTT
NA,TRBJ1-3,NA,TRBV18,CASSPTREDTIYF,TGTGCCAGCTCACCGACTAGGGAGGACACCATATATTTT